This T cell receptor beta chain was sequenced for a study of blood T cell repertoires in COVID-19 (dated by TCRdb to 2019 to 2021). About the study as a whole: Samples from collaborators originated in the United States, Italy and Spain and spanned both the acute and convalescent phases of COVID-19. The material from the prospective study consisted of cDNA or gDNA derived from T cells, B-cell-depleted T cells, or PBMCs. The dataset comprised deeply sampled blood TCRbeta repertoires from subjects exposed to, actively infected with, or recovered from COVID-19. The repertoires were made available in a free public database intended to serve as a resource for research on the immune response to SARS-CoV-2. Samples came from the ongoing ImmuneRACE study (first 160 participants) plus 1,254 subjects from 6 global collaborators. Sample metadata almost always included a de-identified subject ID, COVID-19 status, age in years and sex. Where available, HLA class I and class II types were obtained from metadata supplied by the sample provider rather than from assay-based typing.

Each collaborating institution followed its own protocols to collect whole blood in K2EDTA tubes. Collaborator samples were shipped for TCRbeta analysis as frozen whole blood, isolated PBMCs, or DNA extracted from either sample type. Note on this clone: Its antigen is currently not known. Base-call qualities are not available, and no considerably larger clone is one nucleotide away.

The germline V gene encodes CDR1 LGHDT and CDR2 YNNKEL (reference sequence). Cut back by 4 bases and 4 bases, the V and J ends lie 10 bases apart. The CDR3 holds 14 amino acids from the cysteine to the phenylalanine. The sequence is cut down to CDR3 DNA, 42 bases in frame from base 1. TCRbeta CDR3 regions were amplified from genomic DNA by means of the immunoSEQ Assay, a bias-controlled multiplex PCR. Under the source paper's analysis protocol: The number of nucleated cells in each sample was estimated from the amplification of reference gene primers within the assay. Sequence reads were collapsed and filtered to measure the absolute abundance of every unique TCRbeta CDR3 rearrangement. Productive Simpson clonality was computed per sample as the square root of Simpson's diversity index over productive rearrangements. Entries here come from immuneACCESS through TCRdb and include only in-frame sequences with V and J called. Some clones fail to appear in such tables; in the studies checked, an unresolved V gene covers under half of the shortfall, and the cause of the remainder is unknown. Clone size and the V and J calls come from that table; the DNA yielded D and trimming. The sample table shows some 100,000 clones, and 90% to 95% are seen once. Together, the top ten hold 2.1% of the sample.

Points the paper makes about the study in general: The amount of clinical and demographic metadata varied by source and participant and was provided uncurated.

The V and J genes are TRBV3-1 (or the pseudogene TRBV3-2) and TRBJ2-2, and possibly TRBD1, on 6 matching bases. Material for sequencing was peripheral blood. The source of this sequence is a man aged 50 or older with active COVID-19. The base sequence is TGTGCCAGCAGCCGAAACAGGGTCACCGGGGAGCTGTTTTTT. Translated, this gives CASSRNRVTGELFF.